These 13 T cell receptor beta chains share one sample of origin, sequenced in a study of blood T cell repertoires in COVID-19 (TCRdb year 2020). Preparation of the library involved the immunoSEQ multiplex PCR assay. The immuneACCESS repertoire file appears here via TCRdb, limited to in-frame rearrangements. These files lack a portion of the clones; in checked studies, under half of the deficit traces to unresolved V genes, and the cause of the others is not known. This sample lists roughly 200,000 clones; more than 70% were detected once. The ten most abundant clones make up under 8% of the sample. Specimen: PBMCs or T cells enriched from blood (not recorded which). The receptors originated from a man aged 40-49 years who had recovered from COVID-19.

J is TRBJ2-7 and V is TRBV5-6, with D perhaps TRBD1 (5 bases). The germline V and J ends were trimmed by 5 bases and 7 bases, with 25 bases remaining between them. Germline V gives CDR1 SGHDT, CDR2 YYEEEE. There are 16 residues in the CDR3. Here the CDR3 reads CASSIGIQVAPWEQYF. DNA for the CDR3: TGTGCCAGCAGTATTGGGATACAGGTCGCCCCCTGGGAGCAGTACTTC.

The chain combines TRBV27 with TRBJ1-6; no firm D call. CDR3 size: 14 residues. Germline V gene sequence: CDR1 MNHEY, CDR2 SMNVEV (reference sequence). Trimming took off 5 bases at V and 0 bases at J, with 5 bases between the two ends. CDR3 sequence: CASSLPSYNSPLHF. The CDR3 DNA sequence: TGTGCCAGCAGTCTCCCCTCCTATAATTCACCCCTCCACTTT.

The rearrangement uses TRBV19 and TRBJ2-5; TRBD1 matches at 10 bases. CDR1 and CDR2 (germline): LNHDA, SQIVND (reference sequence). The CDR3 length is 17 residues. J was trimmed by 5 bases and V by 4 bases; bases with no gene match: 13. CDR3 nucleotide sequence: TGTGCCAGTAGTACGAAGGGGACAGGGGTGTATGGGGAGACCCAGTACTTC. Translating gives CASSTKGTGVYGETQYF.

CDR3 residues: CASDIRSTGGKAFF. The DNA for the CDR3 is TGTGCTAGTGACATACGATCTACAGGGGGCAAAGCTTTCTTT. The gene calls are TRBV12-5 and TRBJ1-1; 9 positions agree with TRBD1. CDR3 length: 14 amino acids. The J segment lost 9 bases and the V segment lost 7 bases, leaving 12 bases of the junction unmatched. Germline V gives CDR1 LGHNT, CDR2 FRNRAP.

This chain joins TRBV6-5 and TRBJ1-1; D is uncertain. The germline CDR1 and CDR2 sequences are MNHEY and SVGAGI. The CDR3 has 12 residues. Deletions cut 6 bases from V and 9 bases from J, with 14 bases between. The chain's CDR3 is CASSGTRPQAFF. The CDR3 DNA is TGTGCCAGCAGCGGAACTAGGCCCCAAGCTTTCTTT.

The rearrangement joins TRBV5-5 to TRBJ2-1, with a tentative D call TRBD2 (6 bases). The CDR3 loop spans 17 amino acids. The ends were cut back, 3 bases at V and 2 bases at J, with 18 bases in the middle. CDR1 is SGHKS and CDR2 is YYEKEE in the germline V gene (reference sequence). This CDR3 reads CASSSGGGGLAYNEQFF. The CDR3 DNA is TGTGCCAGCAGCTCCGGGGGAGGTGGCCTAGCCTACAATGAGCAGTTCTTC.

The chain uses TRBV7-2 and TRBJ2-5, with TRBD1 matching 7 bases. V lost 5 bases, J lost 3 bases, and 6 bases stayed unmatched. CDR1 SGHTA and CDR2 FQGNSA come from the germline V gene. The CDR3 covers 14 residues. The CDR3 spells CASSLSGTEETQYF. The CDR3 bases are TGTGCCAGCAGCCTATCCGGGACAGAAGAGACCCAGTACTTC.

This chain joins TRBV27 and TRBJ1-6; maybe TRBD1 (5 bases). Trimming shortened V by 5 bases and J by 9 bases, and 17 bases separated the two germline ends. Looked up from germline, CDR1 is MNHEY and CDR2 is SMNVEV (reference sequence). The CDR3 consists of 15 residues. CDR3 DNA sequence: TGTGCCAGCAGTCCCCGGGAGGGGATGGGTTCACCCCTCCACTTT. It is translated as CASSPREGMGSPLHF.

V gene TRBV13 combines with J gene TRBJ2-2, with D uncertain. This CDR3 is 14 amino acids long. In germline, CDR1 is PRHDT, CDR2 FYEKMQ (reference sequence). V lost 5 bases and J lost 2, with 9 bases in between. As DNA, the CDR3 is TGTGCCAGCAGCCCCGGGTTAAACACCGGGGAGCTGTTTTTT. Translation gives CASSPGLNTGELFF. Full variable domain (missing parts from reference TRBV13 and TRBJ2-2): AAGVIQSPRHLIKEKRETATLKCYPIPRHDTVYWYQQGPGQDPQFLISFYEKMQSDKGSIPDRFSAQQFSDYHSELNMSSLELGDSALYFCASSPGLNTGELFFGEGSRLTVL.

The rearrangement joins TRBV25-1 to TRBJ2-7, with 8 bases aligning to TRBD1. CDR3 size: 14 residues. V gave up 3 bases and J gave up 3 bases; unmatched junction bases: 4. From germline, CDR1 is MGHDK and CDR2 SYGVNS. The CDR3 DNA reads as TGTGCCAGCAGTGACGGACAGGGATACTACGAGCAGTACTTC. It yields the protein CASSDGQGYYEQYF.

The CDR3 coding sequence is TGCGCCAGCAGCCAGCTGACAGGGGGCTCCACAGATACGCAGTATTTT. This codes for CASSQLTGGSTDTQYF. This chain joins TRBV4-1 and TRBJ2-3; 10 nucleotides agree with TRBD1. After removal of 3 bases from V and 2 bases from J, the junction contained 5 bases not matched to a gene. The CDR3 has 16 amino acids. Germline loops: CDR1 MGHRA, CDR2 YSYEKL.

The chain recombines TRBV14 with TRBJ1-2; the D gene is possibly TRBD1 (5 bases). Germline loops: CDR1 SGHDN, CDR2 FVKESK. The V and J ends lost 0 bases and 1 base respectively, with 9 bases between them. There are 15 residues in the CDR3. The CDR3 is CASSQEGRLNYGYTF. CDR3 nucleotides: TGTGCCAGCAGCCAAGAGGGGCGTCTTAACTATGGCTACACCTTC.

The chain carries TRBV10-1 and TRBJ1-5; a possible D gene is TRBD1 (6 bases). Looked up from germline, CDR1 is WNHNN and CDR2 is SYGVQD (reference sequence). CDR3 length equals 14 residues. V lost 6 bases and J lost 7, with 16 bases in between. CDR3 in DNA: TGCGCCAGCAGCTCCGGGACACCCGAACAGCCCCAGCATTTT. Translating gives CASSSGTPEQPQHF.